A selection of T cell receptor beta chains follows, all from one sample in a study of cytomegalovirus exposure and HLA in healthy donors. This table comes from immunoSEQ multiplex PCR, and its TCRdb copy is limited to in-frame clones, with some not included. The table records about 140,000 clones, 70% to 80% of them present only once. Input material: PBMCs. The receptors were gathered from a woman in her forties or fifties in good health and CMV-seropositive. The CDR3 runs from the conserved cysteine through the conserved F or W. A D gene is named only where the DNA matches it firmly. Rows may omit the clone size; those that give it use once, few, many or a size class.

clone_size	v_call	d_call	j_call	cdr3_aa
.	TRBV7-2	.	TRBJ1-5	CASSLAGGPSQPQHF
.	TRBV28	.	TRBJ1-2	CASSQRYYRDQSNYGYTF
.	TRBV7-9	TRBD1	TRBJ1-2	CASSPGQDYGYTF
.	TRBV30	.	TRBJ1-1	CAFTENTEAFF
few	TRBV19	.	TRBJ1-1	CASSIREGGTEAFF
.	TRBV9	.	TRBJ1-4	CASSVTGGGINEKLFF
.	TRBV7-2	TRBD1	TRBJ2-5	CASSLRTGETQYF
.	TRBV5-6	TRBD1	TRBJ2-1	CASSAGQGFYNEQFF
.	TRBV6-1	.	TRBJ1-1	CASSEAPSGTEAFF
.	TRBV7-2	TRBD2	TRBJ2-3	CASSFGKRGGTDTQYF
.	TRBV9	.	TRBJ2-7	CASSVELEGGEQYF
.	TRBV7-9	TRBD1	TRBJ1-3	CASVGDRIYF
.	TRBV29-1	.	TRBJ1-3	CSVGIGSSGNTIYF
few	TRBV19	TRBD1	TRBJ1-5	CASRGTAHSNQPQHF
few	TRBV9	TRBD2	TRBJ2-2	CASSAGTSASGELFF
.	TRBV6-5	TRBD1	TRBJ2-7	CASSYSTPTGGEQYF
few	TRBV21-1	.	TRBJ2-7	CASSKAGDRPYEQYF
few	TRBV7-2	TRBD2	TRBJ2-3	CASSSRTSGGRTDTQYF
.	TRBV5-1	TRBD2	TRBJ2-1	CASSRRLAGGLNSYNEQFF
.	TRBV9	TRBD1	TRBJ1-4	CASSLQGGNEKLFF
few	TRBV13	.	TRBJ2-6	CASSPSPQGPSGANVLTF
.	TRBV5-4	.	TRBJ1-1	CASSQGDGRSTEAFF
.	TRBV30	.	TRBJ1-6	CAWSSPRSPLHF
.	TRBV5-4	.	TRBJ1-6	CASSDGLNSPLHF
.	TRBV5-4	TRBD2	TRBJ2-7	CASSLELAGSYEQYF
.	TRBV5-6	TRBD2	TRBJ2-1	CASRDGLAGVYEQFF
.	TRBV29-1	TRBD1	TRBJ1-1	CSVDTQGAGTEAFF
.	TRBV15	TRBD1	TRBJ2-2	CATSPRTGRNTGELFF
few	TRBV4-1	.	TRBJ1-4	CASLLSPGGEKLFF
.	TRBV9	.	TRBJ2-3	CASSLPSTDTQYF
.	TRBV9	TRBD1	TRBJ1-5	CASSVGWGQAGQPQHF
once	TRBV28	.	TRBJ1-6	CASSPYRDNSPLHF
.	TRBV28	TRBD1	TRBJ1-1	CASTFEGVRGTGNTEAFF
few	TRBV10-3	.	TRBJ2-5	CAISESRGGPPGETQYF
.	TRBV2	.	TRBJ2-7	CASSVKQGGAYEQYF
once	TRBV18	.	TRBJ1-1	CASSPRIGGTEAFF
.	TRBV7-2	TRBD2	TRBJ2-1	CASQFDWAGGNYEQFF
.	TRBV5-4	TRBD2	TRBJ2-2	CASSSVAGGTGELFF
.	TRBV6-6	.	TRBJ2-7	CASSSTGTYEQYF
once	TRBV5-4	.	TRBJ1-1	CASSRTNTEAFF
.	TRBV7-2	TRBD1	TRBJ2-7	CASSRWTGGYEQYF
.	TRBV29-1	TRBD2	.	CSVEGLTSGGANLIGEQYF
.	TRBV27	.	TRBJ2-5	CASSTRTPQETQYF
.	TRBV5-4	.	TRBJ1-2	CASRPPGVTNYGYTF
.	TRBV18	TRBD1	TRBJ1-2	CASSPSSGGPSSYGYTF
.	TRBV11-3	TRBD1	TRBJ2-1	CASSSTGNTYNEQFF
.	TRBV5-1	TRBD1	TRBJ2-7	CASSSPTGQGSEQYF
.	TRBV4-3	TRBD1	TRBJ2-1	CASSPGTGVREQFF
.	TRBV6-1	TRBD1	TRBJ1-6	CASSEDRGDDSPLHF
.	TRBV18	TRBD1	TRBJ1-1	CASSQGTGTGGFTEAFF
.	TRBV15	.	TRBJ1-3	CATSRPGGGTGNTIYF
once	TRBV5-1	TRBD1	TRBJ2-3	CASSEGQVTDTQYF
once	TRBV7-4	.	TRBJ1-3	CASSLGGRDTIYF
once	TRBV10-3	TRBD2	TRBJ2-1	CAISFSGGVNEQFF
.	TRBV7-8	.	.	CASSQTQSSYEQYF
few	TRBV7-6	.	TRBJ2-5	CASSRWTQETQYF
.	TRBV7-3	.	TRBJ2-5	CASSLSSRVQETQYF
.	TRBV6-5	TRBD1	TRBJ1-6	CASRQGAGDSPLHF
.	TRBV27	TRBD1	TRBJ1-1	CASSLQGDHTEAFF
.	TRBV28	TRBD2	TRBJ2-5	CASSIRLAGGLKQYF